This record looks at one TCR beta chain sequence and its context. Produced via immunoSEQ multiplex PCR; TCRdb's table is partial and in-frame only. The sample includes about 61,000 clones, approximately 86% of them seen just once. These data originate in a study of OX40 agonist ivuxolimab in advanced cancers. Deletions cut 6 bases from V and 4 bases from J, with 7 bases between. The CDR3 is 12 amino acids. Germline values: CDR1 LNHNV, CDR2 YYDKDF (reference sequence). V gene TRBV15 combines with J gene TRBJ2-1, with D uncertain. Sequencing was performed on CD4+ or CD8+ T cells sorted from blood, taken in a trial of the OX40 agonist ivuxolimab. The origin of this receptor is an adult with an advanced solid tumor such as melanoma, head and neck, liver or kidney cancer. The CDR3 spells CATRTSYNEQFF. In DNA form, the CDR3 reads TGTGCCACCAGGACGTCTTACAATGAGCAGTTCTTC.